The clone carrying this TCR beta chain was picked up many times. The antigen is not known. Vbeta (60) and Jbeta (13) primers were used in the PCR. Generated by immunoSEQ multiplex PCR, the TCRdb table keeps only in-frame clones and is missing some. The data show around 170,000 clones, over 65% seen once. The data belong to a study of cytomegalovirus exposure and HLA in healthy donors. Study-wide points: An analysis done earlier found most TCR beta V segments productive about 90% or about 30% of the time.

Germline V gene sequence: CDR1 MNHNY, CDR2 SVGAGI (reference sequence). The V end lost 2 bases, the J end lost 5 bases, and 13 bases lay between the germline ends. The CDR3 loop spans 14 amino acids. V usage is TRBV6-6 and J usage is TRBJ2-7; possible D gene TRBD2, 7 bases. This TCR was recovered from a woman aged 45-59 years in good health and CMV-seropositive. Material: PBMCs. The CDR3 spells CASSYESRGHEQYF. As DNA, the CDR3 is TGTGCCAGCAGTTACGAGTCGCGGGGGCACGAGCAGTACTTC.